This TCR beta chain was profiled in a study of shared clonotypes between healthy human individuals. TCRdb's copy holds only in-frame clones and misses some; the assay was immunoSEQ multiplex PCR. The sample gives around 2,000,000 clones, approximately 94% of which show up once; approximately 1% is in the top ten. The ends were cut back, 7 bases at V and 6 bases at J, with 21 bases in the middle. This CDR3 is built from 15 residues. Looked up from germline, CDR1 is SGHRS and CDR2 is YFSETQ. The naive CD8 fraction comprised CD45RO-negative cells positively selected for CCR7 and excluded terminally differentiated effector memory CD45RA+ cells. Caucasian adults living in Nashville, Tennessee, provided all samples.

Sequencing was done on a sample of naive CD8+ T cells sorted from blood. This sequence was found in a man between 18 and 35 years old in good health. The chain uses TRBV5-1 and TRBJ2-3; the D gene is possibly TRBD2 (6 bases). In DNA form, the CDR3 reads TGCGCCAGCGCGGCCGGGGACGGCGGGGTGGATACGCAGTATTTT. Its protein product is CASAAGDGGVDTQYF.